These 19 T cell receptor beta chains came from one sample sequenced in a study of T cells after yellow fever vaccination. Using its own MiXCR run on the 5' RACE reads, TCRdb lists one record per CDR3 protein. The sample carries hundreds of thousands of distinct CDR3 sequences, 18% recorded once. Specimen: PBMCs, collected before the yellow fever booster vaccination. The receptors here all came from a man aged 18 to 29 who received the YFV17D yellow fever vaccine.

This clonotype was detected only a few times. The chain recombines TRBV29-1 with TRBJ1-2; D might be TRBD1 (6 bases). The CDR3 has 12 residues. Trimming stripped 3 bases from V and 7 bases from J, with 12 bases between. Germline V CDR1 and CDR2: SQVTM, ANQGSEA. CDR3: CSVERQGLGYTF. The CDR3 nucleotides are TGCAGCGTTGAGCGTCAGGGGCTTGGCTACACCTTC. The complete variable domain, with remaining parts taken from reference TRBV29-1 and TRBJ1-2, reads SAVISQKPSRDICQRGTSLTIQCQVDSQVTMMFWYRQQPGQSLTLIATANQGSEATYESGFVIDKFPISRPNLTFSTLTVSNMSPEDSSIYLCSVERQGLGYTFGSGTRLTVV.

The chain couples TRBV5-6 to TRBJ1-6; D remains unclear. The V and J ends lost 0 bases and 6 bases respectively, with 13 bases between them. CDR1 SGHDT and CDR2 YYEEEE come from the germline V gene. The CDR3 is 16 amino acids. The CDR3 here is CASSLVSLVGNSPLHF. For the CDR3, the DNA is TGTGCCAGCAGCTTGGTAAGCCTGGTGGGTAATTCACCCCTCCACTTT.

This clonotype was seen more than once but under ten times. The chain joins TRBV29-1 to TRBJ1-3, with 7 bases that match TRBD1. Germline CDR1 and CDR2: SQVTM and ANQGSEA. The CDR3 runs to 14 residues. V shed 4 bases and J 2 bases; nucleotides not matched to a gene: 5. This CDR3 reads CSVGRQGPGNTIYF. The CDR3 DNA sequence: TGCAGCGTTGGTCGACAGGGTCCTGGAAACACCATATATTTT.

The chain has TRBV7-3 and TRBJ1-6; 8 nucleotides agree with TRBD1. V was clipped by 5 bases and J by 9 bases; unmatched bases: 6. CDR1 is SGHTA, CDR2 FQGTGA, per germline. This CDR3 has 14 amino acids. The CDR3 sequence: CASSGQGWGSPLHF. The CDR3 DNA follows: TGTGCCAGCAGCGGACAGGGCTGGGGTTCACCCCTCCACTTT.

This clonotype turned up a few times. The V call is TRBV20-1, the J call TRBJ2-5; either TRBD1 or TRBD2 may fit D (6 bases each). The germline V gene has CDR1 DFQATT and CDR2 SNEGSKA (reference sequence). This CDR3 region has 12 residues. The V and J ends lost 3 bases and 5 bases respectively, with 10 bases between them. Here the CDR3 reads CSARGGRETQYF. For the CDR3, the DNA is TGCAGTGCTAGGGGGGGCCGGGAGACCCAGTACTTC.

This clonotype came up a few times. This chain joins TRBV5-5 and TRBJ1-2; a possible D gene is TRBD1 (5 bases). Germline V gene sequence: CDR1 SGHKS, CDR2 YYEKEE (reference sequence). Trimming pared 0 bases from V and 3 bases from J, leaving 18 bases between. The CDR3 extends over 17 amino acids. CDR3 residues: CASSLAGAHKLYYGYTF. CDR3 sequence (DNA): TGTGCCAGCAGCTTGGCTGGGGCCCATAAATTATACTATGGCTACACCTTC. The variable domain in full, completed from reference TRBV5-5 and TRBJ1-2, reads DAGVTQSPTHLIKTRGQQVTLRCSPISGHKSVSWYQQVLGQGPQFIFQYYEKEERGRGNFPDRFSARQFPNYSSELNVNALLLGDSALYLCASSLAGAHKLYYGYTFGSGTRLTVV.

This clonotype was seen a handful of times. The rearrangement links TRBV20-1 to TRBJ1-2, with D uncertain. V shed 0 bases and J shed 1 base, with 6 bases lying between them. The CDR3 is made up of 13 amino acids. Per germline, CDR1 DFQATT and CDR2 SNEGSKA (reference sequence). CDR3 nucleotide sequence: TGCAGTGCTAGAGATATGGGTAACTATGGCTACACCTTC. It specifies CSARDMGNYGYTF.

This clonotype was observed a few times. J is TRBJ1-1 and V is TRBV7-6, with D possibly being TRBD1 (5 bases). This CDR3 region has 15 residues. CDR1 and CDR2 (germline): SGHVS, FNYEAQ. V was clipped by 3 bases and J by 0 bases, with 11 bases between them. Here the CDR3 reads CASSFPGAMNTEAFF. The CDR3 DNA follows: TGTGCCAGCAGCTTCCCCGGGGCCATGAACACTGAAGCTTTCTTT.

CDR3: CASSWDEAFF. Written as DNA, the CDR3 is TGTGCCAGCAGCTGGGATGAAGCTTTCTTT. The chain couples TRBV7-9 to TRBJ1-1, with D unclear. The CDR3 runs 10 residues. Trimming took 4 bases from V and 7 from J, leaving 4 bases between them. Germline-derived CDR1 and CDR2 are SEHNR and FQNEAQ (reference sequence).

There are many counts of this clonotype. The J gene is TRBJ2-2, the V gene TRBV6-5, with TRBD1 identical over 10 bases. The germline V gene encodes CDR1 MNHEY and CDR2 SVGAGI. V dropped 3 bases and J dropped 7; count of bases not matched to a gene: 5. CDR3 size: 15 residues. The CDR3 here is CASSYRDRGRGELFF. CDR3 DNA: TGTGCCAGCAGTTATCGGGACAGGGGTCGCGGGGAGCTGTTTTTT.

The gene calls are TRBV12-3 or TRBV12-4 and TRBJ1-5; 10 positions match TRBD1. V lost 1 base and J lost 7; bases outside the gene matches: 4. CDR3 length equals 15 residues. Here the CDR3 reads CASSLGTGGVQPQHF. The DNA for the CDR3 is TGTGCCAGCAGTTTAGGGACAGGGGGAGTACAGCCCCAGCATTTT.

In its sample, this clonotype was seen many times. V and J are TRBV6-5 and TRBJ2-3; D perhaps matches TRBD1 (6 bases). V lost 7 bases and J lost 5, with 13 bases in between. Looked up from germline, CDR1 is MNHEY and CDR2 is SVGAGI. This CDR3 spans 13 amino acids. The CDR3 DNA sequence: TGTGCCAGCAAAAGGGGGATTTTAGATACGCAGTATTTT. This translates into CASKRGILDTQYF.

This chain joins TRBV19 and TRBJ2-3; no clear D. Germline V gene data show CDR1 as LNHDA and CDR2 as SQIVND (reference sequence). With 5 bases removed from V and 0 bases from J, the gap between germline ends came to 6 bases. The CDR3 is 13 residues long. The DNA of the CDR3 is TGTGCCAGTAGTTGGGGAAGCACAGATACGCAGTATTTT. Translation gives CASSWGSTDTQYF.

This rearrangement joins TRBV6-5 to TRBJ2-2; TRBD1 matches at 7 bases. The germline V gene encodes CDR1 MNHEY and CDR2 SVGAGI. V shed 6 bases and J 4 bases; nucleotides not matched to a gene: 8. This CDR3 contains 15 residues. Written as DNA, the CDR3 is TGTGCCAGCAGAAAACCGGGACAGACCACCGGGGAGCTGTTTTTT. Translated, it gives CASRKPGQTTGELFF.

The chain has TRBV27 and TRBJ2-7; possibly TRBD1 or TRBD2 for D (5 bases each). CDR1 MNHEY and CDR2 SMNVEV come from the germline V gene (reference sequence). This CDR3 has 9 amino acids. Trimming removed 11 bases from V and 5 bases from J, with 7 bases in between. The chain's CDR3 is CAGGDEQYV. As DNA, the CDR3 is TGTGCCGGGGGAGACGAGCAGTACGTC.

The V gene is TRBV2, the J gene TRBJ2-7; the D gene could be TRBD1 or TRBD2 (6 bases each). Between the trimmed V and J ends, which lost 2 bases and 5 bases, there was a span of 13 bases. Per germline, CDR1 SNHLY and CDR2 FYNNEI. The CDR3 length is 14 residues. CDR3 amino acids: CASSESGGRNEQYF. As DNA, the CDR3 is TGTGCCAGCAGTGAAAGTGGGGGGCGGAACGAGCAGTACTTC. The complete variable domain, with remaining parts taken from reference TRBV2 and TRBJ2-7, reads EPEVTQTPSHQVTQMGQEVILRCVPISNHLYFYWYRQILGQKVEFLVSFYNNEISEKSEIFDDQFSVERPDGSNFTLKIRSTKLEDSAMYFCASSESGGRNEQYFGPGTRLTVT.

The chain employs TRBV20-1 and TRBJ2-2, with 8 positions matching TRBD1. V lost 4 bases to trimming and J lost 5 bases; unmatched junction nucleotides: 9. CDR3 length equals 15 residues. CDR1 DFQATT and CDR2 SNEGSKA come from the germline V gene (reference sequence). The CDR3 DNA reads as TGCAGTGCTATAGACCAGGGGGCAGGAACCGGGGAGCTGTTTTTT. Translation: CSAIDQGAGTGELFF.

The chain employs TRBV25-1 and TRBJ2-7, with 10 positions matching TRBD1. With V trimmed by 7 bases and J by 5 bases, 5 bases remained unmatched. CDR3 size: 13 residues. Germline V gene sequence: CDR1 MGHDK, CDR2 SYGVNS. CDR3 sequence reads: CASTGQGPHEQYF. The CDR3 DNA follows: TGTGCCAGCACGGGACAGGGGCCCCACGAGCAGTACTTC.

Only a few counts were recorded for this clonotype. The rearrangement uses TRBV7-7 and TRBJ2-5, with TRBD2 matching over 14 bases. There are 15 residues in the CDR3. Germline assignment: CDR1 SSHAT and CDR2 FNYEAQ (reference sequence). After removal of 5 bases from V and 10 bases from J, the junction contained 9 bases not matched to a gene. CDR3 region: CASSPTRGLAGGQYF. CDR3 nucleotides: TGTGCCAGCAGCCCTACCAGAGGACTAGCGGGGGGCCAGTACTTC.